The clone carrying this TCR beta chain has just a few counts. What it binds is unknown. Trimming took 7 bases from V and 0 from J, leaving 10 bases between them. CDR1 and CDR2 (germline): GTSNPN, SVGIG (reference sequence). The CDR3 runs 13 residues. These data belong to a study of T cells in localized non-small cell lung cancer. Repertoires were generated with immunoSEQ multiplex PCR, while TCRdb's copy carries only in-frame clones and drops some. The sample holds around 1,600 clones, less than 40% seen once. Findings and limits, study-wide: The greatest T cell clonality was found in uninvolved adjacent lung (higher than in tumor). Tumor samples were not multi-region, leaving intratumor heterogeneity unexcluded. A median of about 54 of the top 100 tumor clones appeared in adjacent lung, which was paired and uninvolved. Longer overall survival was linked to higher blood T cell density.

The receptor comes from a man aged 40 to 70 with stage II lung adenocarcinoma. The chain uses TRBV30 and TRBJ2-1; maybe TRBD1 (5 bases). The sample here was lung tumor tissue, taken before any cancer treatment. CDR3 amino acids: CAYDSSSYNEQFF. CDR3 DNA sequence: TGTGCCTACGACAGCTCCTCCTACAATGAGCAGTTCTTC.